This T cell receptor beta chain was sequenced for a study of blood T cell repertoires in COVID-19 (TCRdb year 2020). About the investigation overall: Samples from collaborators originated in the United States, Italy and Spain and spanned both the acute and convalescent phases of COVID-19. The prospective study material was composed of cDNA or gDNA derived from T cells, B-cell-depleted T cells, or PBMCs. Subjects who had been exposed to COVID-19, were actively infected with it, or had recovered from it provided the deeply sampled blood TCRbeta repertoires that made up the dataset. A freely available public database, intended as a resource for researchers studying the immune response to SARS-CoV-2, is where the repertoires were released. Sample metadata almost always included a de-identified subject ID, COVID-19 status, age in years and sex. Where HLA class I and class II types were available, the types were taken from metadata supplied by the sample provider, not from assay-based typing. The samples were drawn from two sources: the first 160 participants of the ongoing ImmuneRACE study, and 1,254 subjects contributed by 6 global collaborators. What the research found in general, with its limitations: The quantity of clinical and demographic metadata differed by source and by participant and was supplied without curation.

Whole blood was collected in K2EDTA tubes by collaborating institutions according to the institutions' own protocols. For TCRbeta analysis, collaborators shipped samples as frozen whole blood, isolated PBMCs, or DNA extracted from either of those sample types. At the junction V is shortened by 5 bases and J by 5 bases, with 15 bases in between. The CDR3 measures 14 amino acids from cysteine to phenylalanine. The read is trimmed to its CDR3 DNA, 42 bases read in frame from base 1. CDR1 GTSNPN and CDR2 SVGIG are derived from the germline V gene (reference sequence). The immunoSEQ Assay, a bias-controlled multiplex PCR, was used to amplify TCRbeta CDR3 regions from genomic DNA. The published analysis was carried out like this. Nucleated cell counts per sample were estimated from amplification of reference gene primers within the assay. Sequence reads were collapsed and filtered to measure the absolute abundance of every unique TCRbeta CDR3 rearrangement. For each sample, productive Simpson clonality was calculated by taking the square root of Simpson's diversity index across productive rearrangements. Not all clones reach the TCRdb copy of this immuneACCESS table, which keeps in-frame sequences only. Checked studies attribute under half of the gap to unresolved V genes and leave the rest unexplained. The V and J calls and clone size come from that table; D and trimming were worked out from the DNA. The sample contains some 120,000 clones, 90% of them found a single time. The leading ten clones occupy 1.8% of the sample.

This clone has just a few counts. Its antigen remains unidentified. No much larger clone is present one base from it, and per-base qualities are unavailable. Sequenced: peripheral blood. The sequence derives from a human donor with active COVID-19. The donor label of this sample is uncertain. The receptor chain draws on TRBV30 and TRBJ2-2, with a weak D call of TRBD1 (7 bases match). CDR3 sequence: CAWYRGGWTGELFF. The nucleotide sequence reads as follows: TGTGCCTGGTACAGGGGAGGTTGGACCGGGGAGCTGTTTTTT. Reference TRBV30 and TRBJ2-2 proteins supply the regions before and after the CDR3; the full variable domain is: SQTIHQWPATLVQPVGSPLSLECTVEGTSNPNLYWYRQAAGRGLQLLFYSVGIGQISSEVPQNLSASRPQDRQFILSSKKLLLSDSGFYLCAWYRGGWTGELFFGEGSRLTVL.